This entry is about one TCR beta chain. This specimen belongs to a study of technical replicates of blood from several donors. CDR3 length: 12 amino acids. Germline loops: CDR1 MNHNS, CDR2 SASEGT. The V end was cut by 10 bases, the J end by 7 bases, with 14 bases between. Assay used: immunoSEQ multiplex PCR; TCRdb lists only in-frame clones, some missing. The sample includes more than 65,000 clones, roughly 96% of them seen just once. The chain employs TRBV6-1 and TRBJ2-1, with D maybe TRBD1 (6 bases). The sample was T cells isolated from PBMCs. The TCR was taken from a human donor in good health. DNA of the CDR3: TGTGCCACTCAACAGGGTATGAATGAGCAGTTCTTC. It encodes CATQQGMNEQFF.